This is a list of T cell receptor beta chains from one sample in a study of T cells after yellow fever vaccination. Using its own MiXCR run on the 5' RACE reads, TCRdb lists one record per CDR3 protein. The sample has under 700,000 distinct CDR3 sequences, about a sixth seen once; the top ten hold 15% to 20%. The starting material was PBMCs, obtained about 5 days after the first yellow fever vaccination. The receptors were sampled from a man between 18 and 29 years old who received the YFV17D yellow fever vaccine. Both conserved end residues are part of each CDR3. D genes are given only for firm matches. Rows may omit the clone size; those that give it use once, few, many or a size class.

NA	TRBV5-1	TRBJ1-1	NA	TGCGCCAGCAGCTTGAGGCCCCAGGGGCAGAACACTGAAGCTTTCTTT	CASSLRPQGQNTEAFF
NA	TRBV12-3/TRBV12-4	TRBJ1-1	many	TGTGCCAGCAGTTTCACGGTGAACACTGAAGCTTTCTTT	CASSFTVNTEAFF
TRBD1	TRBV6-1	TRBJ2-2	NA	TGTGCCAGCGAATGGACGGGACAGGAGAACACCGGGGAGCTGTTTTTT	CASEWTGQENTGELFF
TRBD2	TRBV27	TRBJ2-4	few	TGTGCCAGCAGTTCCCCCCCTAGCGGACTTCAGTACTTC	CASSSPPSGLQYF
TRBD2	TRBV9	TRBJ2-7	few	TGTGCCAGCAGCCCGACTAGCGGGGTCGACGAGCAGTACTTC	CASSPTSGVDEQYF
NA	TRBV4-1	TRBJ2-3	few	TGCGCCAGCAGCCTAAGCAGGGGGGGGCCTACAGATACGCAGTATTTT	CASSLSRGGPTDTQYF
NA	TRBV19	TRBJ1-1	few	TGTGCCAGTAGTATAGGGGCGGGGACTGAAGCTTTCTTT	CASSIGAGTEAFF
NA	TRBV6-1	TRBJ2-1	few	TGTGCCAGCAGGGACCTCGGGACGGGACCTCCCAATGAGCAGTTCTTC	CASRDLGTGPPNEQFF
TRBD2	TRBV5-4	TRBJ2-1	NA	TGTGCCAGCAGCTTACGGGGGGGGGTTTTAGATGAGCAGTTCTTC	CASSLRGGVLDEQFF
TRBD2	TRBV5-1	TRBJ2-3	few	TGCGCCAGCAGCTTGGTCCTAGCGGGGGATGTTTCAGATACGCAGTATTTT	CASSLVLAGDVSDTQYF
NA	TRBV18	TRBJ2-3	NA	TGTGCCAGCTCACCAGGAGAAACGGGGAAAGATACGCAGTATTTT	CASSPGETGKDTQYF
NA	TRBV12-3/TRBV12-4	TRBJ1-1	few	TGTGCCAGCAGTTTCTCCGGGGAAGCTTTCTTT	CASSFSGEAFF
NA	TRBV9	TRBJ2-5	few	TGTGCCAGCAGCGTAGGTCCGTACCAAGAGACCCAGTACTTC	CASSVGPYQETQYF
NA	TRBV20-1	TRBJ1-1	few	TGCAGTGCTAGCTACAGGGTTGGCACTGAAGCTTTCTTT	CSASYRVGTEAFF
NA	TRBV5-1	TRBJ2-5	many	TGTGCCAGCAGCCTCGGGACGGTGCAAGAGACCCAGTACTTC	CASSLGTVQETQYF
TRBD1	TRBV28	TRBJ1-1	NA	TGTGCCAGCAGATCGACAGGGACGGAGAACACTGAAGCTTTCTTT	CASRSTGTENTEAFF
TRBD2	TRBV11-1	TRBJ2-2	many	TGTGCCAGCAGCTACCAGCGGGGGGAACCCCCGAACACCGGGGAGCTGTTTTTT	CASSYQRGEPPNTGELFF
TRBD1	TRBV12-3/TRBV12-4	TRBJ2-2	NA	TGTGCCAGCAGACCTACAGGGGTAGGGAACACCGGGGAGCTGTTTTTT	CASRPTGVGNTGELFF
NA	TRBV7-2	TRBJ2-3	few	TGTGCCAGCCGTTTAAAACAACGGGGACCAGATACGCAGTATTTT	CASRLKQRGPDTQYF
TRBD1	TRBV7-2	TRBJ2-5	many	TGTGCCAGCAGCCATCGGACAGGGGGCAGGCAAGAGACCCAGTACTTC	CASSHRTGGRQETQYF
NA	TRBV20-1	TRBJ2-3	NA	TGCAGTGCTAGAGTGCTAGCTTCGTATTTT	CSARVLASYF
TRBD2	TRBV7-6	TRBJ2-1	few	TGTGCCAGCAGCTTGCTAGCGGGGGGGCCAAGTGAGCAGTTCTTC	CASSLLAGGPSEQFF
NA	TRBV10-3	TRBJ1-3	NA	TGTGCCATCAGTGAGTCGACGGGCGGACACACCATATATTTT	CAISESTGGHTIYF
TRBD1	TRBV28	TRBJ1-6	NA	TGTGCCAGCAGTCCGACAGGGTTAGGCTCACCCCTCCACTTT	CASSPTGLGSPLHF
NA	TRBV3-1	TRBJ1-2	few	TGTGCCAGCAGCCGATGGAGATTGGGCCATGATGGCTACACCTTC	CASSRWRLGHDGYTF
NA	TRBV6-1	TRBJ2-2	few	TGTGCCAGCAGGGAAGCAGCTTCCGGGGAGCTGTTTTTT	CASREAASGELFF
NA	TRBV6-1	TRBJ2-7	NA	TGTGCCAGCAGCGGCAGTCCTTCTAGATTCTACGAGCAGTACTTC	CASSGSPSRFYEQYF
NA	TRBV6-5	TRBJ1-6	NA	TGTGCCAGCAGTTACTCTAGAGCTCGGGATTCACCCCTCCACTTT	CASSYSRARDSPLHF